These 7 T cell receptor beta chains were all obtained from the same sample, sequenced in a study of blood T cell repertoires in COVID-19 (dated by TCRdb to the early 2020s). The library was produced with the immunoSEQ multiplex PCR assay. TCRdb re-hosts the immuneACCESS table, in-frame sequences only. Its copies lack some clones; in the studies checked, an unresolved V gene accounts for under half of them, and the cause for the rest is not known. The sample profile shows about 160,000 clones; approximately 87% of them were found once. The ten most abundant clones make up 4.4% of the sample. The sample was PBMCs or T cells enriched from blood (not recorded which). These receptors originate from a woman in her fifties or sixties who had recovered from COVID-19.

In DNA form, the CDR3 reads TGTGCCAGCAGCCGGGACAGGGAAGCTTTCTTT. Its translation: CASSRDREAFF. The rearrangement joins TRBV7-9 to TRBJ1-1; 8 nucleotides agree with TRBD1. Trimming removed 5 bases from V and 8 bases from J; junction bases left unmatched: 1. The V gene's germline CDR1 is SEHNR and CDR2 FQNEAQ (reference sequence). CDR3 length equals 11 residues.

A note on this clone: The same CDR3 arises from other DNA sequences in this sample as well. The gene calls are TRBV15 and TRBJ1-3; D gene ambiguous. V gave up 0 bases and J gave up 0 bases, with 6 bases separating them. The CDR3 spans 15 residues. CDR1 is LNHNV and CDR2 is YYDKDF in the germline V gene (reference sequence). CDR3 in DNA: TGTGCCACCAGCAGAGATGCAGGCTCTGGAAACACCATATATTTT. The encoded protein is CATSRDAGSGNTIYF. The full variable domain, rest sourced from reference TRBV15 and TRBJ1-3, is DAMVIQNPRYQVTQFGKPVTLSCSQTLNHNVMYWYQQKSSQAPKLLFHYYDKDFNNEADTPDNFQSRRPNTSFCFLDIRSPGLGDTAMYLCATSRDAGSGNTIYFGEGSWLTVV.

CDR3: CASSIFVGGETEAFF. The CDR3 DNA sequence: TGTGCCAGTAGTATATTCGTTGGGGGGGAGACTGAAGCTTTCTTT. The chain couples TRBV19 to TRBJ1-1, with a possible D match to TRBD1 (5 bases). CDR1 is LNHDA, CDR2 SQIVND, per germline (reference sequence). V was shortened by 2 bases and J by 5 bases, with 15 bases between the two germline ends. CDR3 length equals 15 residues.

The chain carries TRBV7-8 and TRBJ2-3, with 11 bases identical to TRBD1. Unmatched junction bases numbered 7, after V lost 2 bases and J lost 0 bases. The CDR3 extends over 18 amino acids. CDR1 and CDR2 from the germline V gene are SGHVS and FQNEAQ. The CDR3 sequence is CASSLNRGTGGSTDTQYF. The CDR3 bases are TGTGCCAGCAGCTTAAATCGGGGGACAGGGGGTAGCACAGATACGCAGTATTTT.

V gene TRBV6-5 combines with J gene TRBJ2-1, with a tentative D call TRBD2 (6 bases). With 4 bases removed from V and 9 bases from J, the gap between germline ends came to 13 bases. Germline values: CDR1 MNHEY, CDR2 SVGAGI. The CDR3 is made up of 13 amino acids. CDR3 DNA: TGTGCCAGCAGTTCCCGACTAGTTCCTGAGCAGTTCTTC. Protein: CASSSRLVPEQFF.

V is TRBV19 and J is TRBJ2-1; perhaps TRBD1 as D (6 bases). From germline, CDR1 is LNHDA and CDR2 SQIVND (reference sequence). There are 14 residues in the CDR3. Trimming cost V 9 bases and J 3 bases, with 15 bases left between them. This CDR3 reads CASRTGHLYNEQFF. The DNA of the CDR3 is TGTGCCAGCCGCACGGGACACCTCTACAATGAGCAGTTCTTC.

The chain is built from TRBV7-9 and TRBJ2-1; the D gene is possibly TRBD2 (5 bases). There are 14 residues in the CDR3. Trimming left V 2 bases short and J 5 bases short, with 10 bases between. CDR1 SEHNR and CDR2 FQNEAQ come from the germline V gene (reference sequence). DNA for the CDR3: TGTGCCAGCAGCTTAAGGGAGAGCCACAATGAGCAGTTCTTC. Residues: CASSLRESHNEQFF.